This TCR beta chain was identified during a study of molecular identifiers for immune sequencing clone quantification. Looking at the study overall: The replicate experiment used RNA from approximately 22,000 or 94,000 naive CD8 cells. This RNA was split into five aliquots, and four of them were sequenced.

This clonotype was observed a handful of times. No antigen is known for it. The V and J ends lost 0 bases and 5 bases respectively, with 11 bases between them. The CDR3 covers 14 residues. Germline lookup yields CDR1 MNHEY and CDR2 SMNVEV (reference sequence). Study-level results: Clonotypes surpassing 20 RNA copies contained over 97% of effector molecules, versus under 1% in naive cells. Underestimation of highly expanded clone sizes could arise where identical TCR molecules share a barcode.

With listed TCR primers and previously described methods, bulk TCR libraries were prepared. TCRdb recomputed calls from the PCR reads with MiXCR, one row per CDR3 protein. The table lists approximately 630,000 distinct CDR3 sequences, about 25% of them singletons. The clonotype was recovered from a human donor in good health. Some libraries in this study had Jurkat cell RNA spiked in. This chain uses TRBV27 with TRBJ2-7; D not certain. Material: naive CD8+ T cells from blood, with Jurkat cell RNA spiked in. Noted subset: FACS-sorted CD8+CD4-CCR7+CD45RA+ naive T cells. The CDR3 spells CASSLSPVSHEQYF. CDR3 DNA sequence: TGTGCCAGCAGTTTATCGCCCGTTTCTCACGAGCAGTACTTC.